A selection of T cell receptor beta chains follows, all from one sample in a study of cytomegalovirus exposure and HLA in healthy donors. The data were produced by immunoSEQ multiplex PCR, yet TCRdb's version contains in-frame clones alone and is incomplete. Of approximately 110,000 clones listed, about an eighth are singletons. Sequenced sample: PBMCs. These receptors all stem from a middle-aged man in good health and CMV-seropositive. Both conserved end residues are part of each CDR3. The D gene is left open where the match is weak. For some rows the clone size is stated as once, few or many, or as a class when expanded; others skip it.

TRBJ2-7 | - | - | TRBV25-1 | 13 | TGTGCCAGCGAGGGTGAGTTCTCCTACGAGCAGTACTTC | CASEGEFSYEQYF
TRBJ2-5 | - | few | TRBV7-2 | 15 | TGTGCCAGCAGCTTAATCGGAGCAGCGGGAGAGACCCAGTACTTC | CASSLIGAAGETQYF
TRBJ2-1 | - | few | TRBV10-2 | 13 | TGCGCCAGCAGTGAGGTTCCGTCCGATGAGCAGTTCTTC | CASSEVPSDEQFF
TRBJ2-7 | - | - | TRBV5-6 | 15 | TGTGCCAGCAACCTCGGGTGGCTAGGAACCTACGAGCAGTACTTC | CASNLGWLGTYEQYF
TRBJ1-4 | - | - | TRBV18 | 16 | TGTGCCAGCTCACCACGGTTACAAGCAACTAATGAAAAACTGTTTTTT | CASSPRLQATNEKLFF
TRBJ2-7 | TRBD1 | - | TRBV29-1 | 15 | TGCAGCGTTGGAGGACTCGGGACAGAGGCCTACGAGCAGTACTTC | CSVGGLGTEAYEQYF
TRBJ2-3 | TRBD2 | few | TRBV6-6 | 14 | TGTGCCAGCAGTTACTTTGCGGGAGACGATACGCAGTATTTT | CASSYFAGDDTQYF
TRBJ2-5 | TRBD2 | - | TRBV7-8 | 14 | TGTGCCAGCAGCTTAGGGCGGGAGACTGAGACCCAGTACTTC | CASSLGRETETQYF
TRBJ2-7 | TRBD2 | - | TRBV7-2 | 15 | TGTGCCAGCAGACGGACTAGCGGGGGCTCCTACGAGCAGTACTTC | CASRRTSGGSYEQYF
TRBJ1-1 | TRBD1 | - | TRBV5-4 | 13 | TGTGCCAGCAGATGGGCGGGACAGACTGAAGCTTTCTTT | CASRWAGQTEAFF
TRBJ2-2 | - | few | TRBV7-3 | 16 | TGTGCCAGCAGCCCAAGCCGGAGGAGTAACACCGGGGAGCTGTTTTTT | CASSPSRRSNTGELFF
TRBJ2-3 | TRBD1 | - | TRBV10-3 | 15 | TGTGCCATCAGTGAGGGGACAGGGAGCACAGATACGCAGTATTTT | CAISEGTGSTDTQYF
TRBJ2-1 | - | - | TRBV19 | 13 | TGTGCCAGTAGTATAACTGGGGGGGCGGTTCAGTTCTTC | CASSITGGAVQFF
TRBJ2-5 | - | few | TRBV4-3 | 14 | TGCGCCAGCAGCCAAGACTCAGGGTCCGAGACCCAGTACTTC | CASSQDSGSETQYF
TRBJ2-3 | TRBD1 | few | TRBV2 | 13 | TGTGCCAGCAGTGCTACCAGGGGGAATACGCAGTATTTT | CASSATRGNTQYF
TRBJ2-3 | TRBD2 | - | TRBV11-3 | 16 | TGTGCCAGCAGCCCTGGACTAGCGGAGAGGGCAGATACGCAGTATTTT | CASSPGLAERADTQYF
TRBJ2-3 | - | - | TRBV7-9 | 15 | TGTGCCAGCAGCTTAGCCAGCGGGAGCACAGATACGCAGTATTTT | CASSLASGSTDTQYF
TRBJ1-2 | - | - | TRBV7-2 | 16 | TGTGCCAGCAGCTTAGGTTCTCGCACAGCAAGCTATGGCTACACCTTC | CASSLGSRTASYGYTF
TRBJ2-3 | TRBD2 | - | TRBV5-1 | 15 | TGCGCCAGCAGCCGGACTAGCGGGACCCCAGATACGCAGTATTTT | CASSRTSGTPDTQYF
TRBJ1-1 | - | - | TRBV27 | 14 | TGTGCCAGCAGTTTTGGCTGGCCAAACACTGAAGCTTTCTTT | CASSFGWPNTEAFF
TRBJ1-4 | TRBD1 | - | TRBV7-8 | 15 | TGTGCCAGCAGCGTCTCACAGGGGATGAATGAAAAACTGTTTTTT | CASSVSQGMNEKLFF
TRBJ2-1 | TRBD2 | - | TRBV7-9 | 15 | TGTGCCAGCAGCTCTAGCGGGACCCTTACGGATGAGCAGTTCTTC | CASSSSGTLTDEQFF
TRBJ2-2 | TRBD2 | few | TRBV9 | 17 | TGTGCCAGCAGCCTTCCTAGCGGGACTATTAACACCGGGGAGCTGTTTTTT | CASSLPSGTINTGELFF
TRBJ1-2 | - | - | TRBV7-2 | 15 | TGTGCCAGCAGCGTACTACAGGGTTCACACTATGGCTACACCTTC | CASSVLQGSHYGYTF
TRBJ2-3 | TRBD2 | - | TRBV6-5 | 13 | TGTGCCGCGACTAGCGGGAGCACAGATACGCAGTATTTT | CAATSGSTDTQYF
TRBJ1-4 | TRBD1 | - | TRBV7-8 | 14 | TGTGCCAGCAGCCGAGACAGGGGAGGGGAAAAACTGTTTTTT | CASSRDRGGEKLFF
TRBJ2-5 | TRBD2 | - | TRBV27 | 16 | TGTGCCAGCAGTTTAGGGACTAGCGGATCTCAAGAGACCCAGTACTTC | CASSLGTSGSQETQYF
TRBJ1-5 | TRBD1 | few | TRBV2 | 16 | TGTGCCAGCAGTGAATTAGGACAGGGAGCTAATCAGCCCCAGCATTTT | CASSELGQGANQPQHF
TRBJ2-1 | TRBD2 | few | TRBV5-1 | 14 | TGCGCCAGCACGCGAACTAGCGGGAGCGATGAGCAGTTCTTC | CASTRTSGSDEQFF
TRBJ2-5 | TRBD2 | few | TRBV6-7 | 21 | TGTGCCAGCAGTTACCCCCCCCGACTAGCGGGAGGATGGGCATGGTGGGAGACCCAGTACTTC | CASSYPPRLAGGWAWWETQYF